This passage covers 19 T cell receptor beta chains from one sample sequenced in a study of Ad26.COV2.S vaccination and SARS-CoV-2 variants (dated by TCRdb to the early 2020s). What this sample's treatment or condition label stands for: around 19 received Ad26.COV2.S at low or high dose, single or two shots; about 5 received placebo; per-sample allocation not given. Repertoires of vaccine and placebo recipients were sequenced from samples collected on day 63 after the first injection. Libraries were built with the immunoSEQ multiplex PCR assay. TCRdb mirrors the immuneACCESS table, restricted to in-frame sequences. Some clones are absent from its copies; in checked studies, under half trace to an unresolved V gene, and the reason for the others is unknown. The sample table lists around 400,000 clones, around 91% of them with a count of one. Of the sample, about 1.9% falls within the top ten clones.

The sequencing used peripheral blood, collected in a trial of Ad26.COV2.S vaccine versus placebo. The receptors shown here come from a person aged 18-65 years who received the Ad26.COV2.S COVID-19 vaccine or a placebo.

V usage is TRBV19 and J usage is TRBJ1-3, with unresolved D. The germline V gene has CDR1 LNHDA and CDR2 SQIVND (reference sequence). V was cut by 5 bases and J by 0 bases, with 11 bases left in between. The CDR3 has 15 amino acids. CDR3 DNA sequence: TGTGCCAGTAGTCGAACAGTCCTCTCTGGAAACACCATATATTTT. Amino acid sequence: CASSRTVLSGNTIYF.

V usage is TRBV9 and J usage is TRBJ2-3; TRBD2 matches 11 bases. This CDR3 has 16 residues. Germline V gene sequence: CDR1 SGDLS, CDR2 YYNGEE. V dropped 0 bases and J dropped 3; count of bases not matched to a gene: 3. CDR3 sequence (DNA): TGTGCCAGCAGCGTAGGTGGGACTAGCGGTACAGATACGCAGTATTTT. Its translation: CASSVGGTSGTDTQYF.

This clone was seen once. V usage is TRBV28 and J usage is TRBJ2-2, with TRBD2 matching over 11 bases. The V gene's germline CDR1 is MDHEN and CDR2 SYDVKM. Germline trimming cut 5 bases from V and 7 bases from J; bases unmatched to any gene: 15. The CDR3 has 18 residues. The CDR3 DNA is TGTGCCAGCAGTCAGACTAGCGGGATCCCCCTGAGAGGCGGGGAGCTGTTTTTT. Its protein product is CASSQTSGIPLRGGELFF.

CDR3 nucleotides: TGTGCCAGCAGTTTATCCGGGACGGCTTCACGCTACACCTTC. Translated, it gives CASSLSGTASRYTF. The gene calls are TRBV28 and TRBJ1-2, with D maybe TRBD1 (5 bases). CDR1 MDHEN and CDR2 SYDVKM come from the germline V gene. V lost 1 base to trimming and J lost 9 bases, with 15 bases between them. This CDR3 spans 14 amino acids.

This sequence joins TRBV28 and TRBJ1-2; TRBD1 agrees at 12 bases. The CDR3 is made up of 17 amino acids. V trimming: 10 bases; J trimming: 4 bases; junction bases outside the gene matches: 16. Germline V lookup: CDR1 MDHEN, CDR2 SYDVKM. The CDR3 nucleotides read TGTGCCACCAAGCCCGGGGACAGGGGGCCTTCTGTCTATGGCTACACCTTC. Protein: CATKPGDRGPSVYGYTF.

The rearrangement uses TRBV9 and TRBJ2-5; D is uncertain. Germline CDR1 SGDLS, CDR2 YYNGEE. The CDR3 spans 14 residues. Trimming took off 2 bases at V and 2 bases at J, with 10 bases between the two ends. The CDR3 DNA is TGTGCCAGCAGCGTTACTACAGAGCAAGAGACCCAGTACTTC. Translated: CASSVTTEQETQYF.

For the CDR3, the DNA is TGTGCCAGCAGTCCTAGCGGGGTTCTTGAGCAGTTCTTC. Translated: CASSPSGVLEQFF. This chain links TRBV12-3 or TRBV12-4 with TRBJ2-1, with 9 bases identical to TRBD2. V lost 5 bases, J lost 9 bases, and 5 bases stayed unmatched. The CDR3 is 13 residues long.

CDR3 amino acids: CASRFTQGRTDTQYF. DNA of the CDR3: TGCGCCAGTAGATTCACACAGGGGAGGACAGATACGCAGTATTTT. V and J are TRBV5-1 and TRBJ2-3; a weak D match, TRBD1 (7 bases). V was cut by 8 bases and J by 3 bases, with 19 bases left in between. Germline V gives CDR1 SGHRS, CDR2 YFSETQ. The CDR3 loop spans 15 amino acids. Drawing the rest from reference TRBV5-1 and TRBJ2-3, the complete variable domain is KAGVTQTPRYLIKTRGQQVTLSCSPISGHRSVSWYQQTPGQGLQFLFEYFSETQRNKGNFPGRFSGRQFSNSRSEMNVSTLELGDSALYLCASRFTQGRTDTQYFGPGTRLTVL.

This clone was counted between two and nine times. The chain joins TRBV9 to TRBJ1-3; D gene unclear. V was clipped by 6 bases and J by 3 bases, with 13 bases between them. Germline CDR1 SGDLS, CDR2 YYNGEE. The CDR3 totals 14 residues. The CDR3 coding sequence is TGTGCCAGCACCCCAAGCCGAGTTGGAAACACCATATATTTT. Translating gives CASTPSRVGNTIYF.

This clone occurred a few times. V usage is TRBV4-2 and J usage is TRBJ1-5; D ambiguous. Germline V gene sequence: CDR1 LGHNA, CDR2 YNFKEQ. With 0 bases removed from V and 3 bases from J, the gap between germline ends came to 9 bases. CDR3 length: 15 amino acids. The CDR3 DNA sequence: TGTGCCAGCAGCCAAGATAACGCCGACAATCAGCCCCAGCATTTT. Translation gives CASSQDNADNQPQHF.

The CDR3 sequence is CASSEPDSGVVTYEQYF. The DNA for the CDR3 is TGTGCCAGCAGTGAACCGGATAGCGGCGTTGTCACCTACGAGCAGTACTTC. The V call is TRBV25-1, the J call TRBJ2-7; D is possibly TRBD2 (6 bases). This CDR3 comprises 17 residues. The V end was cut by 2 bases, the J end by 2 bases, with 19 bases between. Germline V gene sequence: CDR1 MGHDK, CDR2 SYGVNS.

The chain recombines TRBV6-6 with TRBJ1-4; D is possibly TRBD1 (6 bases). The germline gives CDR1 MNHNY, CDR2 SVGAGI (reference sequence). The CDR3 covers 14 residues. V dropped 7 bases and J dropped 3 bases, with 12 bases sitting between them. DNA of the CDR3: TGTGCCAGCACCACCCCAGGGGCTAATGAAAAACTGTTTTTT. Translated, it gives CASTTPGANEKLFF.

J is TRBJ2-1 and V is TRBV27, with 8 bases lining up with TRBD2. The CDR3 is 17 amino acids. In germline, CDR1 is MNHEY, CDR2 SMNVEV (reference sequence). V was pared by 3 bases and J by 5 bases, with 12 bases of the junction left unmatched. CDR3 DNA: TGTGCCAGCAGTTTCCCCGGGGGCGGGAGGTCCCACAATGAGCAGTTCTTC. Protein sequence: CASSFPGGGRSHNEQFF.

CDR3 sequence (DNA): TGTGCCAGCAGCTCCGGACAGGATCGAGCCTACACCTTC. Its translation: CASSSGQDRAYTF. J is TRBJ1-2 and V is TRBV7-9; 7 nucleotides match TRBD1. The germline gives CDR1 SEHNR, CDR2 FQNEAQ (reference sequence). The ends lost 4 bases at V and 10 bases at J; junction bases unmatched: 9. There are 13 residues in the CDR3.

The chain links TRBV4-1 to TRBJ1-1, with D uncertain. V was shortened by 0 bases and J by 0 bases, with 11 bases between the two germline ends. The CDR3 consists of 16 residues. The germline CDR1 and CDR2 sequences are MGHRA and YSYEKL. Written as DNA, the CDR3 is TGCGCCAGCAGCCAAGAGATCACGGCCTTGAACACTGAAGCTTTCTTT. Protein: CASSQEITALNTEAFF.

J is TRBJ2-7 and V is TRBV3-1 (or the pseudogene TRBV3-2); possibly TRBD2 for D (5 bases). This CDR3 contains 13 residues. V was cut by 3 bases and J by 0 bases, with 6 bases left in between. Germline CDR1 is LGHDT and CDR2 is YNNKEL (reference sequence). This chain's CDR3 is CASSQRASYEQYF. CDR3 nucleotide sequence: TGTGCCAGCAGCCAGCGGGCCTCCTACGAGCAGTACTTC.

The chain employs TRBV5-1 and TRBJ2-5; D is undetermined. V was cut by 1 base and J by 4 bases, with 2 bases left in between. Germline CDR1 reads SGHRS; CDR2 reads YFSETQ. This CDR3 has 11 amino acids. The CDR3 DNA sequence: TGCGCCAGCAGCTTGTCAGAGACCCAGTACTTC. Translating gives CASSLSETQYF.

The V gene is TRBV2, the J gene TRBJ2-6, with D perhaps TRBD1 or TRBD2 (5 bases each). The CDR3 is 19 amino acids. Germline CDR1 is SNHLY and CDR2 is FYNNEI. Between the trimmed V and J ends, which lost 4 bases and 1 base, there was a span of 20 bases. The CDR3 protein is CASSGLVGTEISGANVLTF. The CDR3, as DNA: TGTGCCAGCAGTGGGTTAGTGGGGACCGAGATATCTGGGGCCAACGTCCTGACTTTC.

The chain links TRBV6-5 to TRBJ2-2; possibly TRBD2 for D (5 bases). Germline CDR1 and CDR2: MNHEY and SVGAGI. The CDR3 runs 14 residues. V lost 6 bases, J lost 3 bases, and 11 bases lay in between. CDR3 loop: CASRDLVDTGELFF. CDR3 DNA: TGTGCCAGCAGGGACTTGGTTGACACCGGGGAGCTGTTTTTT.